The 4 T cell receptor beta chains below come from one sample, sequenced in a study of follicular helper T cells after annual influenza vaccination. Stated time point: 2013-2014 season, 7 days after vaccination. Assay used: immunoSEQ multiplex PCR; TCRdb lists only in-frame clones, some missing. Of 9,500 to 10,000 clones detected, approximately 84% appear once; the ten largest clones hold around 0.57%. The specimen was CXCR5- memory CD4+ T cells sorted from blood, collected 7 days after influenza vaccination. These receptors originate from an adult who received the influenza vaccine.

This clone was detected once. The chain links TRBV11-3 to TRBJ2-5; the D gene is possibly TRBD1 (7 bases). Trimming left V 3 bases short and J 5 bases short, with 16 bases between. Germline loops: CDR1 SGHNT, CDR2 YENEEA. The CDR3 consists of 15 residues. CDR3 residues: CASSFRTGSGETQYF. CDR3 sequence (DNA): TGTGCCAGCAGCTTCCGGACAGGCAGCGGGGAGACCCAGTACTTC.

The CDR3 region has the DNA TGTGCCAGCAGTACTCAGGGGGTCTCGACTGAAAAACTGTTTTTT. Translation: CASSTQGVSTEKLFF. The chain joins TRBV28 to TRBJ1-4; 7 nucleotides agree with TRBD1. Per the germline V gene, CDR1 is MDHEN and CDR2 is SYDVKM. The J segment lost 7 bases and the V segment lost 5 bases, leaving 10 bases of the junction unmatched. This CDR3 spans 15 amino acids.

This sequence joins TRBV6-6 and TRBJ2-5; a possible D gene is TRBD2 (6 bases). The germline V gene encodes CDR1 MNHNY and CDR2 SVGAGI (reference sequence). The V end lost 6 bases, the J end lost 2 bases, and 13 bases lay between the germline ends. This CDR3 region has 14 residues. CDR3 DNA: TGTGCCAGCAGCGCTCCGGGGGTGCAAGAGACCCAGTACTTC. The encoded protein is CASSAPGVQETQYF.

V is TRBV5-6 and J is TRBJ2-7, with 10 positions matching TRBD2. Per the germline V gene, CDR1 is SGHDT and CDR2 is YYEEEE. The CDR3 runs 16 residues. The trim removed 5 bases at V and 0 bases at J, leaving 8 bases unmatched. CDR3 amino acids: CASRPGLAATSYEQYF. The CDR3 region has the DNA TGTGCCAGCAGGCCTGGACTAGCGGCAACCTCCTACGAGCAGTACTTC.